Following are 17 T cell receptor beta chains from one sample sequenced in a study of neoadjuvant anti-PD-1 for oral cavity cancer. TCRdb's copy holds only in-frame clones and misses some; the assay was immunoSEQ multiplex PCR. The table lists over 60,000 clones, 86% of them singletons. Indicated time point: after neoadjuvant nivolumab, at surgical resection. Sequenced here: PBMCs, sampled after nivolumab (anti-PD-1) treatment. Receptors originate from a person between 40 and 85 years old with oral cavity squamous cell carcinoma.

V usage is TRBV11-3 and J usage is TRBJ1-4, with 12 bases lining up with TRBD1. The J segment lost 11 bases and the V segment lost 5 bases, leaving 9 bases of the junction unmatched. The CDR3 runs 15 residues. CDR1 is SGHNT and CDR2 is YENEEA in the germline V gene. The CDR3 nucleotides read TGTGCCAGCAGCGTGGGGACAGGGGGCCTTGAGAAACTGTTTTTT. It specifies CASSVGTGGLEKLFF. The variable domain in full, with the rest retrieved from reference TRBV11-3 and TRBJ1-4, is EAGVVQSPRYKIIEKKQPVAFWCNPISGHNTLYWYLQNLGQGPELLIRYENEEAVDDSQLPKDRFSAERLKGVDSTLKIQPAELGDSAVYLCASSVGTGGLEKLFFGSGTQLSVL.

The chain couples TRBV2 to TRBJ2-4; 10 nucleotides match TRBD2. Germline loops: CDR1 SNHLY, CDR2 FYNNEI. This CDR3 has 17 residues. Trimming cost V 5 bases and J 1 base; bases outside gene matches: 8. CDR3 sequence reads: CASSIRLAGIAKNIQYF. In nucleotides, the CDR3 is TGTGCCAGCAGTATAAGACTAGCGGGTATTGCCAAAAACATTCAGTACTTC.

The sample holds one count of this clone. The CDR3 here is CSVDSNTEAFF. The CDR3 DNA reads as TGCAGCGTTGACAGTAACACTGAAGCTTTCTTT. The rearrangement joins TRBV29-1 to TRBJ1-1; D ambiguous. Trimming took 3 bases from V and 2 from J, leaving 4 bases between them. The CDR3 totals 11 residues. Germline loops: CDR1 SQVTM, CDR2 ANQGSEA.

The J gene is TRBJ2-7, the V gene TRBV25-1; D perhaps matches TRBD2 (7 bases). The germline CDR1 and CDR2 sequences are MGHDK and SYGVNS. V lost 4 bases to trimming and J lost 2 bases, with 21 bases between them. The CDR3 length is 17 residues. CDR3 sequence: CASSAGMGGGWTYEQYF. CDR3 coding DNA: TGTGCCAGCAGTGCAGGAATGGGAGGGGGTTGGACCTACGAGCAGTACTTC.

V gene TRBV7-9 combines with J gene TRBJ1-6, with 8 positions matching TRBD1. This CDR3 comprises 14 residues. Per the germline V gene, CDR1 is SEHNR and CDR2 is FQNEAQ (reference sequence). V was pared by 5 bases and J by 7 bases, with 4 bases of the junction left unmatched. CDR3 sequence: CASSPYRGNSPLHF. The CDR3 region has the DNA TGTGCCAGCAGCCCCTACAGGGGGAATTCACCCCTCCACTTT.

This chain joins TRBV5-8 and TRBJ2-2, with TRBD1 matching over 9 bases. Germline trimming cut 3 bases from V and 4 bases from J; bases unmatched to any gene: 4. The CDR3 runs 15 residues. From germline, CDR1 is SGHTS and CDR2 YDEGEE. Here the CDR3 reads CASSSDRGGTGELFF. The CDR3 region has the DNA TGTGCCAGCAGCTCGGACAGGGGCGGCACCGGGGAGCTGTTTTTT.

V usage is TRBV29-1 and J usage is TRBJ2-1, with TRBD2 matching over 14 bases. Germline CDR1 and CDR2: SQVTM and ANQGSEA. V trimming: 6 bases; J trimming: 5 bases; junction bases outside the gene matches: 12. This CDR3 comprises 17 residues. The CDR3 DNA follows: TGCAGCGTCGTTAGCGCCGAGGGACTAGCGGGAGACAATGAGCAGTTCTTC. As protein: CSVVSAEGLAGDNEQFF.

This chain connects TRBV13 to TRBJ2-7; 7 nucleotides line up with TRBD2. V gave up 5 bases and J gave up 0 bases; unmatched junction bases: 4. The CDR3 has 14 amino acids. The V gene's germline CDR1 is PRHDT and CDR2 FYEKMQ (reference sequence). CDR3 amino acids: CASSKGGSSYEQYF. Here the CDR3 DNA reads TGTGCCAGCAGCAAGGGAGGGAGCTCCTACGAGCAGTACTTC.

The rearrangement uses TRBV13 and TRBJ1-2; TRBD1 matches 11 bases. This CDR3 is built from 14 residues. Germline lookup yields CDR1 PRHDT and CDR2 FYEKMQ (reference sequence). The ends lost 4 bases at V and 7 bases at J; junction bases unmatched: 5. CDR3 DNA sequence: TGTGCCAGCAGCTCAGGACAGGGGGCCGGTGGCTACACCTTC. This encodes CASSSGQGAGGYTF.

The rearrangement uses TRBV2 and TRBJ1-5; possible D gene TRBD1, 5 bases. Germline CDR1 and CDR2: SNHLY and FYNNEI. The CDR3 runs to 15 residues. V dropped 2 bases and J dropped 2 bases, with 10 bases sitting between them. The CDR3 coding sequence is TGTGCCAGCAGTGAACGGGGCGGTGGCAATCAGCCCCAGCATTTT. This gives the protein CASSERGGGNQPQHF.

The chain employs TRBV4-1 and TRBJ2-7; the match to TRBD1 covers 12 bases. Germline V gene data show CDR1 as MGHRA and CDR2 as YSYEKL. The ends lost 2 bases at V and 6 bases at J; junction bases unmatched: 8. The length of the CDR3 is 16 residues. The CDR3 here is CASSQPPGQGAVEQYF. CDR3 DNA: TGCGCCAGCAGCCAACCTCCGGGACAGGGGGCGGTCGAGCAGTACTTC.

This chain uses TRBV20-1 with TRBJ2-1, with D unclear. V gave up 3 bases and J gave up 6 bases, with 3 bases separating them. Germline CDR1 is DFQATT and CDR2 is SNEGSKA (reference sequence). This CDR3 region has 10 residues. CDR3 residues: CSASRNEQFF. Written as DNA, the CDR3 is TGCAGTGCTAGCCGCAATGAGCAGTTCTTC.

The rearrangement uses TRBV30 and TRBJ1-5; possibly TRBD1 for D (6 bases). In germline, CDR1 is GTSNPN, CDR2 SVGIG (reference sequence). The length of the CDR3 is 14 residues. V dropped 0 bases and J dropped 7 bases, with 13 bases sitting between them. The chain's CDR3 is CAWSVSLGGQPQHF. CDR3 coding DNA: TGTGCCTGGAGTGTATCCCTTGGGGGCCAGCCCCAGCATTTT.

The chain joins TRBV9 to TRBJ2-3; TRBD2 might be the D (7 bases). Trimming cost V 0 bases and J 3 bases, with 14 bases left between them. Germline CDR1 is SGDLS and CDR2 is YYNGEE. The CDR3 covers 16 residues. The CDR3 coding sequence is TGTGCCAGCAGCGTAGGGGAGGGGGATAGAACAGATACGCAGTATTTT. Translated, it gives CASSVGEGDRTDTQYF.

The chain carries TRBV9 and TRBJ2-7; perhaps TRBD1 as D (5 bases). Trimming cost V 1 base and J 1 base, with 9 bases left between them. The CDR3 is made up of 14 amino acids. The germline V gene encodes CDR1 SGDLS and CDR2 YYNGEE. DNA of the CDR3: TGTGCCAGCAGCGTAAGCAGGGTGTCCTACGAGCAGTACTTC. This codes for CASSVSRVSYEQYF.

This chain joins TRBV11-3 and TRBJ1-1; tentatively, D is TRBD1 (6 bases). CDR3 length equals 14 residues. Germline V gives CDR1 SGHNT, CDR2 YENEEA. The V end lost 5 bases, the J end lost 6 bases, and 16 bases lay between the germline ends. Written as DNA, the CDR3 is TGTGCCAGCAGCACGGGACATGGGGGTGCTGAAGCTTTCTTT. As protein: CASSTGHGGAEAFF.

The chain uses TRBV5-1 and TRBJ1-4; 10 nucleotides match TRBD1. The V gene's germline CDR1 is SGHRS and CDR2 YFSETQ. This CDR3 is built from 15 residues. The V and J ends lost 4 bases and 7 bases, in that order; junction bases with no gene match: 7. CDR3 coding DNA: TGCGCCAGCAGCCGTCTGGGACAGGGGCGTGAAAAACTGTTTTTT. Protein product: CASSRLGQGREKLFF.